This T cell receptor beta chain originates from a study of cytomegalovirus exposure and HLA in healthy donors. Points from the study as a whole: As confirmed in vitro, a few CMV-associated chains were specific for CMV antigens. In a later analysis, HLA-associated beta chains showed higher expansion and lower generation probabilities than comparable chains.

Notes on this clone: Its antigen remains unidentified.

Germline values: CDR1 KGHSH, CDR2 LQKENI. V lost 4 bases, J lost 6 bases, and 10 bases lay in between. This CDR3 comprises 13 residues. With 60 Vbeta and 13 Jbeta primers, the PCR was carried out. TCRdb keeps only in-frame clones here, not all; method: immunoSEQ multiplex PCR. The sample holds 200,000 to 250,000 clones, about 83% seen once. Source material: PBMCs. This chain links TRBV18 with TRBJ1-3, with D possibly matching TRBD1 (5 bases). The receptor was isolated from a girl between 5 and 17 years old in good health and CMV-seronegative. CDR3 protein: CASSRGVENTIYF. CDR3 sequence (DNA): TGTGCCAGCTCACGGGGGGTCGAAAACACCATATATTTT.